The 8 T cell receptor beta chains listed next were all sequenced from one sample in a study of blood T cell repertoires in COVID-19. The data were produced by immunoSEQ multiplex PCR, yet TCRdb's version contains in-frame clones alone and is incomplete. The sample has under 95,000 clones, roughly nine tenths seen once; the top ten hold roughly 2.6%. Source material: peripheral blood. Source of these receptors: a man aged 45-65 years with COVID-19, enrolled during active disease.

The rearrangement links TRBV7-9 to TRBJ2-3; 7 nucleotides line up with TRBD2. The CDR3 consists of 13 residues. CDR1 is SEHNR and CDR2 is FQNEAQ in the germline V gene (reference sequence). Germline trimming cut 1 base from V and 6 bases from J; bases unmatched to any gene: 1. CDR3 protein: CASSLGAGDTQYF. The DNA of the CDR3 is TGTGCCAGCAGCTTAGGAGCGGGGGATACGCAGTATTTT.

The chain combines TRBV5-4 with TRBJ2-1, with unresolved D. Germline V CDR1 and CDR2: SGHNT, YYREEE (reference sequence). V was clipped by 0 bases and J by 4 bases, with 14 bases between them. The CDR3 runs 16 residues. The CDR3 bases are TGTGCCAGCAGCTTGGAAGGTAGAGCGTGGTACAATGAGCAGTTCTTC. Translated, it gives CASSLEGRAWYNEQFF. The complete variable domain, with remaining parts taken from reference TRBV5-4 and TRBJ2-1, reads ETGVTQSPTHLIKTRGQQVTLRCSSQSGHNTVSWYQQALGQGPQFIFQYYREEENGRGNFPPRFSGLQFPNYSSELNVNALELDDSALYLCASSLEGRAWYNEQFFGPGTRLTVL.

The gene calls are TRBV9 and TRBJ2-2; D not resolved. Looked up from germline, CDR1 is SGDLS and CDR2 is YYNGEE. The CDR3 consists of 15 residues. V was pared by 2 bases and J by 5 bases, with 13 bases between. DNA of the CDR3: TGTGCCAGCAGCGTTTACGGGTTCGGTACCGGGGAGCTGTTTTTT. It translates to CASSVYGFGTGELFF.

This sequence joins TRBV11-2 and TRBJ2-1; maybe TRBD2 (6 bases). CDR1 and CDR2 from the germline V gene are SGHAT and FQNNGV. CDR3 size: 15 residues. The V end was cut by 3 bases, the J end by 4 bases, with 13 bases between. The DNA of the CDR3 is TGTGCCAGCAGCTTCTCGGGGGAATTTTACAATGAGCAGTTCTTC. Protein: CASSFSGEFYNEQFF. Combining the CDR3 with reference TRBV11-2 and TRBJ2-1 gives the whole variable domain EAGVAQSPRYKIIEKRQSVAFWCNPISGHATLYWYQQILGQGPKLLIQFQNNGVVDDSQLPKDRFSAERLKGVDSTLKIQPAKLEDSAVYLCASSFSGEFYNEQFFGPGTRLTVL.

The chain joins TRBV19 to TRBJ1-4; D remains unclear. This CDR3 spans 13 amino acids. Germline V gene lookup returns CDR1 LNHDA and CDR2 SQIVND (reference sequence). Trimming removed 3 bases at V and 5 bases at J, with 7 bases between. The CDR3 region has the DNA TGTGCCAGTAGTATCTCGGGGAATGAAAAACTGTTTTTT. Translated: CASSISGNEKLFF.

The rearrangement links TRBV6-5 to TRBJ2-3; 9 positions match TRBD2. With V trimmed by 5 bases and J by 0 bases, 3 bases remained unmatched. This CDR3 comprises 15 residues. CDR1 MNHEY and CDR2 SVGAGI come from the germline V gene. CDR3 residues: CASSLAGSSTDTQYF. CDR3 in DNA: TGTGCCAGCAGTCTAGCGGGGTCTAGCACAGATACGCAGTATTTT.

For this clone: One junction end disagrees with the germline gene, perhaps due to a read error. The chain combines TRBV7-9 with TRBJ2-3, with a possible D match to TRBD1 (5 bases). Germline CDR1 and CDR2: SEHNR and FQNEAQ (reference sequence). This CDR3 has 11 residues. CDR3 bases: TGTGCCAGCAGCTTAGGGCAGGAACAGGATTTT. This gives the protein CASSLGQEQDF.

The chain is built from TRBV29-1 and TRBJ1-1; 7 bases line up with TRBD1. CDR1 is SQVTM, CDR2 ANQGSEA, per germline. The V and J ends lost 0 bases and 5 bases, in that order; junction bases with no gene match: 9. The CDR3 sequence is 15 residues long. The CDR3 spells CSVEDLDRERTEAFF. The CDR3 region has the DNA TGCAGCGTTGAAGATCTCGACAGGGAAAGGACTGAAGCTTTCTTT.